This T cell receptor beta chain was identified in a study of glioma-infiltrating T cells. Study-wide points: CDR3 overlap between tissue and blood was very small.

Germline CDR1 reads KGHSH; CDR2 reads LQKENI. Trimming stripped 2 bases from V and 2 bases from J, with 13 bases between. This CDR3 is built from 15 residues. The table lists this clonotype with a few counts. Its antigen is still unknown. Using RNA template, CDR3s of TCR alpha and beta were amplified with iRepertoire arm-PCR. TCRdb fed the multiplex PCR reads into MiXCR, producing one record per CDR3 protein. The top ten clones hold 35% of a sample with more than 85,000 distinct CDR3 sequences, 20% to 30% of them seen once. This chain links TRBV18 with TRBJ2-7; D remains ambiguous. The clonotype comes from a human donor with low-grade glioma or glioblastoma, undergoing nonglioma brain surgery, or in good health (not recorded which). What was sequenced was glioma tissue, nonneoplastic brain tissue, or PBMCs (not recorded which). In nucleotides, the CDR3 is TGTGCCAGCTCACCAATTGGAACGATTACCTACGAGCAGTACTTC. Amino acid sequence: CASSPIGTITYEQYF.